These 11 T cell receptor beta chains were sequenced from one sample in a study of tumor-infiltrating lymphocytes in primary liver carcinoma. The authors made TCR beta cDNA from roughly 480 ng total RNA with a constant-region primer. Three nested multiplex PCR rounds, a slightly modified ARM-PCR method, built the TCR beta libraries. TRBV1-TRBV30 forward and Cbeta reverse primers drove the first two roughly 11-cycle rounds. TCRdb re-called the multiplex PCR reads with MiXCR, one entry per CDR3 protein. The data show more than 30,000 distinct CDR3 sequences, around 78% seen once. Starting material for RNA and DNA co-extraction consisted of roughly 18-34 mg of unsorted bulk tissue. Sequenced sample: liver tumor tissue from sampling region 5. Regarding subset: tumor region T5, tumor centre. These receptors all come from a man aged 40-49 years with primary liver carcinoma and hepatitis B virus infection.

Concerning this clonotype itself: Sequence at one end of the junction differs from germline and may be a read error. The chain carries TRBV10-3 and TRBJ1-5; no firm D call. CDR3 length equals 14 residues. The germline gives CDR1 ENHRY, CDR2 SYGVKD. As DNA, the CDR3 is TGTGCCATCAGTGAGTCTTGGTGGGATCAGCCCCAGCGTTTT. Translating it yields CAISESWWDQPQRF.

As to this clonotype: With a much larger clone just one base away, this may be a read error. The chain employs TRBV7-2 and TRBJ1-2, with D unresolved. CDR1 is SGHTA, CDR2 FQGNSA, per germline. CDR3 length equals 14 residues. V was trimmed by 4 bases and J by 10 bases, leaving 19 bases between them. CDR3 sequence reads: CASSSYQSGNDYTF. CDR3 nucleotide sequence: TGTGCCAGCAGCTCATACCAGTCGGGGAACGACTACACCTTC.

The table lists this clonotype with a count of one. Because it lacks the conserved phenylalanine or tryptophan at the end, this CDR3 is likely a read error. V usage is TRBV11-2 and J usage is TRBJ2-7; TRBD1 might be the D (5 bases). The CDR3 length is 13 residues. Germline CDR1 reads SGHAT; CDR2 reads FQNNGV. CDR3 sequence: CVGSTQVGNEQYI. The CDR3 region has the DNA TGTGTCGGCAGCACACAGGTTGGAAACGAGCAGTACATC.

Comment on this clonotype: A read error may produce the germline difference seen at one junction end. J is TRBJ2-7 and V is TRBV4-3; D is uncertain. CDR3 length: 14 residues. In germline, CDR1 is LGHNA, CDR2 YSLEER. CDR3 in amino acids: CASSQEGSSYEQYF. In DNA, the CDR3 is TGCGCCAGCAGCCAAGAAGGCTCCAGCTACGAACAGTACTTC.

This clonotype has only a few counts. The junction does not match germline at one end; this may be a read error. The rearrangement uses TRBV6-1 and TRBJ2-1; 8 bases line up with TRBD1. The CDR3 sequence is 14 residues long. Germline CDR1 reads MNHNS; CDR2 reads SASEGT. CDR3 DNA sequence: TGTGCCAGCAGGGACAGGGCGTCTTACAGTGAGCAGTTCTTC. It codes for CASRDRASYSEQFF.

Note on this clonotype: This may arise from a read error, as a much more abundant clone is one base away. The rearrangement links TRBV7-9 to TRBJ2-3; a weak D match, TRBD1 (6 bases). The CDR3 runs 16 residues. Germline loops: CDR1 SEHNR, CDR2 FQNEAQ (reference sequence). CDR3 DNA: TGTGTCAGCAGCTTAGTGGGGGCCCTTGGGATGGATACGCAGTATTTT. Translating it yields CVSSLVGALGMDTQYF.

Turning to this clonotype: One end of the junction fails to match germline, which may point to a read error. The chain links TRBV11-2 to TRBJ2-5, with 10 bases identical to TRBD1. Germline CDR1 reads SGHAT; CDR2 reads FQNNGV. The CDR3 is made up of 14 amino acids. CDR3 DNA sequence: TGTGCCTGCAGCCCGGGACAGGGGAGGGAGACCCAGTATTTC. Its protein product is CACSPGQGRETQYF. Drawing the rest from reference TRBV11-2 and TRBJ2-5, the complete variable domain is EAGVAQSPRYKIIEKRQSVAFWCNPISGHATLYWYQQILGQGPKLLIQFQNNGVVDDSQLPKDRFSAERLKGVDSTLKIQPAKLEDSAVYLCACSPGQGRETQYFGPGTRLLVL.

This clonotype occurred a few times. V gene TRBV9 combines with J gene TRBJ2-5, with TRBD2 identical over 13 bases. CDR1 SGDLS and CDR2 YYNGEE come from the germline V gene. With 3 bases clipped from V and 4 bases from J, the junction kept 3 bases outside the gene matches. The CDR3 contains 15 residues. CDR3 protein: CASSARLAGGETQYF. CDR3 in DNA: TGTGCCAGCAGCGCCAGACTAGCGGGAGGAGAGACCCAGTACTTC.

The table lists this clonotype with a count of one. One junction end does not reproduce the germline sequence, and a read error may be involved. The DNA of the CDR3 is TGTAGCGTTAAGGCGAGCCGAGAGACCCAGTACTTC. Translated, it gives CSVKASRETQYF. This rearrangement joins TRBV29-1 to TRBJ2-5; D might be TRBD2 (5 bases). Germline assignment: CDR1 SQVTM and CDR2 ANQGSEA. This CDR3 contains 12 residues.

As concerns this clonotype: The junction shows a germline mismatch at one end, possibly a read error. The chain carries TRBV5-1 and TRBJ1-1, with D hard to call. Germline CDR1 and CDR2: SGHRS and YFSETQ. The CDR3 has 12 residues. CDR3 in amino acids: CTSSTEGYEAFF. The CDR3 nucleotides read TGCACCAGCAGCACGGAGGGTTATGAAGCTTTCTTT.

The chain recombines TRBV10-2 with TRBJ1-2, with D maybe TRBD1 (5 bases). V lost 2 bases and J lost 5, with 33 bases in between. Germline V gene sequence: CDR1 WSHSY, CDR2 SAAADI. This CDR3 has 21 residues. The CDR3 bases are TGCGCCAGCAGTGAGGCCTTAGTGTCGGGGGGTAGCCGAAGACTGGGTTATGGCTACACCTTC. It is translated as CASSEALVSGGSRRLGYGYTF.